A selection of T cell receptor beta chains follows, all from one sample in a study of T cell responses to AZD1222 COVID-19 vaccine. Measured with immunoSEQ multiplex PCR; TCRdb has only the in-frame clones, and not every one. The sample lists about 120,000 clones; approximately 86% were seen once. The specimen comprised peripheral blood, sampled 28 days after the second AZD1222 dose. Every receptor here comes from an adult who received the AZD1222 COVID-19 vaccine. CDR3s include the opening cysteine and the closing phenylalanine or tryptophan.

>TRBV5-1
CASSPGQGGEPGNQPQHF
>TRBV18
CASSPESRAGNTIYF
>TRBV4-2
CASSQDAGASAKNIQYF
>TRBV28
CATLREFGELFF
>TRBV5-4
CASSLGTQADTQYF
>TRBV6-5
CASSFRGETEAFF
>TRBV5-1
CASSLEQKETQYF
>TRBV5-1
CASSLGQVYEQYF
>TRBV15
CATSRDRHSGNTIYF
>TRBV5-1
CASSLARGETQYF
>TRBV19
CASSIERHEQFF
>TRBV5-4
CASTYPGSLNYGYTF
>TRBV7-2
CASSKQGRGETQYF
>TRBV4-1
CASSQAPVGIPQGAPPGYTF
>TRBV28
CASRGQDGTGGFYGYTF
>TRBV9
CASSARTGGHGYTF
>TRBV30
CAWSHRDRGYNQPQHF
>TRBV9
CASSGRTSGGETQYF
>TRBV29-1
CSATTGGTANSPLHF
>TRBV18
CASSTKTRGSEQYF
>TRBV6-5
CASSQGNQPQHF
>TRBV19
CASSTTGNQPQHF
>TRBV5-1
CASSEPGQGKAFF
>TRBV5-1
CASSRNTRTDTQYF
>TRBV7-8
CASSLEGQGAYEQYF
>TRBV19
CASSTRMAGELFF
>TRBV12-3/TRBV12-4
CASRDNRNTEAFF
>TRBV30
CAYRVLRQGLGYTF
>TRBV18
CASSPPVTGRNTEAFF
>TRBV9
CASSATPFRIYF
>TRBV7-9
CASEGGGGTRTEAFF
>TRBV27
CASSLSPGSSGYTF
>TRBV6-2/TRBV6-3
CASSRLLQETQYF